The rows below give T cell receptor beta chains drawn from one sample of a study of beta chain features in type 1 diabetes. Sequencing was performed with immunoSEQ multiplex PCR; in TCRdb, only in-frame clones are kept and a portion is missing. The sample lists fewer than 350,000 clones, around a fifth occurring once. What was sequenced was naive CD4+ T cells from blood. Source of these receptors: a woman between 18 and 29 years old in good health. CDR3s leave out the opening cysteine and the closing phenylalanine or tryptophan. Each record gives: V gene, D gene, J gene, clone size, CDR3 protein. D genes are given only for firm matches. Part of the rows lack a size; the others show once, few, many or a class for expanded clones.

TRBV14	TRBD2	TRBJ2-1	-	ASSQGGTTYNEQF
TRBV6-1	-	TRBJ1-5	few	ASSDQVTLGNQPQH
TRBV7-9	-	TRBJ2-2	few	ASPGRQDQTGELF
TRBV4-3	-	TRBJ2-1	few	ASSQDRHGEQF
TRBV5-1	-	TRBJ2-7	-	ASSPGAGGYEQY
TRBV5-4	TRBD1	TRBJ2-5	-	ASSSRDSQETQY
TRBV7-2	-	TRBJ2-7	-	ASSLVAASYEQY
TRBV2	-	TRBJ1-2	few	ASRREGYGYT
TRBV29-1	TRBD2	TRBJ2-7	few	SVVTSGGAESYEQY
TRBV5-6	TRBD1	TRBJ2-7	few	ASRTDRGLTYEQY
TRBV7-9	TRBD1	TRBJ2-3	-	ASSNRDRGPVFPDTQY
TRBV6-6	-	TRBJ2-7	-	ASSYFERAYEQY
TRBV7-2	-	TRBJ2-6	-	ASSKRGSGANVLT
TRBV7-2	-	TRBJ1-1	-	ASSLTANTEAF
TRBV6-1	TRBD1	TRBJ1-5	few	ASWQGTANQPQH
TRBV7-9	-	TRBJ2-3	few	ASSNRGDTQY
TRBV15	-	TRBJ2-1	few	ATSRVRLSYNEQF
TRBV18	TRBD2	TRBJ2-1	few	ASSPETSGRAQGQF
TRBV13	-	TRBJ2-7	-	ASSLGFGKGEQY
TRBV29-1	-	TRBJ2-1	few	SVERSFSYNEQF
TRBV19	-	TRBJ2-2	-	ASKVAKNTGELF
TRBV9	TRBD2	TRBJ2-1	-	ASIPATSANSEQF
TRBV4-1	-	TRBJ2-7	-	ASSRVVRASSYEQY
TRBV30	TRBD1	TRBJ2-1	-	AWSKGGQGGNEQF
TRBV14	-	TRBJ2-2	few	ASSLWTEAGELF
TRBV10-2	TRBD2	TRBJ2-7	-	ASRSGIPGLETYEQY
TRBV29-1	-	TRBJ1-2	few	SVGSVARTETYGYT
TRBV7-3	TRBD1	TRBJ2-7	-	ASSLSWTGASQQY
TRBV7-6	-	TRBJ2-7	few	ASSFPARSYEQY
TRBV5-1	TRBD1	TRBJ2-3	few	ASSFGTGGTDTQY
TRBV13	-	TRBJ2-3	-	ASSPPTGVGKPDTQY
TRBV6-5	-	TRBJ2-3	-	ASSYSGRAADTQY
TRBV5-1	-	TRBJ2-4	-	ASSTGSKDDIQY
TRBV18	-	TRBJ1-4	-	ASSPAGLGEKLF
TRBV28	-	TRBJ2-1	-	ASSRPMGEQF
TRBV29-1	TRBD1	TRBJ1-2	few	SVPAGTVRYGYT
TRBV19	-	TRBJ2-4	-	ASSIVLGAGESKNIQY
TRBV15	-	TRBJ1-1	few	ATSRAEGEAF
TRBV9	-	TRBJ1-6	few	ASSVQDNSPLH
TRBV7-9	-	TRBJ2-7	few	ASSSLSLADYEQY
TRBV30	TRBD1	TRBJ1-2	-	AWSGTGSYGYT
TRBV6-6	TRBD1	TRBJ1-1	few	ASSYPGTGRDTEAF
TRBV30	TRBD1	TRBJ2-7	-	AWRQGGSYEQY
TRBV4-3	-	TRBJ2-3	few	ASSQDFTDTQY
TRBV2	-	TRBJ1-2	-	ASSEGASYGYT
TRBV5-4	-	TRBJ2-1	many	ASSLDAGSGNEQF